These 22 T cell receptor beta chains share one sample of origin, sequenced in a study of blood T cell repertoires in COVID-19. Clones were sequenced by immunoSEQ multiplex PCR, and TCRdb holds only the in-frame ones, with some missing. The sample holds some 170,000 clones, approximately 85% seen once. What was sequenced was PBMCs or T cells enriched from blood (not recorded which). Receptor source: a man aged 40-50 years who had recovered from COVID-19.

The chain recombines TRBV5-1 with TRBJ2-3, with D perhaps matching TRBD2 (5 bases). The germline CDR1 and CDR2 sequences are SGHRS and YFSETQ. This CDR3 has 15 residues. Trimming took off 5 bases at V and 2 bases at J, with 15 bases between the two ends. The CDR3 protein is CASRRLAVFTDTQYF. CDR3 DNA: TGCGCCAGCAGGCGGCTAGCAGTATTCACAGATACGCAGTATTTT.

The chain recombines TRBV4-1 with TRBJ1-2, with TRBD1 as a possible D gene (5 bases). The germline V gene has CDR1 MGHRA and CDR2 YSYEKL. Trimming pared 1 base from V and 0 bases from J, leaving 12 bases between. The CDR3 is made up of 16 amino acids. CDR3 DNA sequence: TGCGCCAGCAGCCAAGTGTGGGGCCAGGCTAACTATGGCTACACCTTC. Its protein is CASSQVWGQANYGYTF.

The chain couples TRBV6-5 to TRBJ2-3; TRBD2 agrees at 8 bases. Germline V CDR1 and CDR2: MNHEY, SVGAGI. The ends lost 4 bases at V and 0 bases at J; junction bases unmatched: 6. This CDR3 has 16 amino acids. The CDR3 region is CASSWGERESTDTQYF. In nucleotides, the CDR3 is TGTGCCAGCAGTTGGGGGGAGCGGGAGAGCACAGATACGCAGTATTTT.

The chain links TRBV9 to TRBJ1-1, with TRBD1 as a possible D gene (5 bases). The V gene's germline CDR1 is SGDLS and CDR2 YYNGEE. The CDR3 spans 15 residues. Trimming stripped 0 bases from V and 3 bases from J, with 12 bases between. The CDR3 here is CASSVASGLHTEAFF. The CDR3 bases are TGTGCCAGCAGCGTAGCGTCAGGGCTGCACACTGAAGCTTTCTTT.

This chain uses TRBV20-1 with TRBJ1-1, with unresolved D. V was shortened by 6 bases and J by 5 bases, with 7 bases between the two germline ends. This CDR3 spans 10 amino acids. Germline V gene lookup returns CDR1 DFQATT and CDR2 SNEGSKA (reference sequence). The DNA of the CDR3 is TGCAGTGCAGCGGGAACTGAAGCTTTCTTT. This codes for CSAAGTEAFF.

This rearrangement joins TRBV27 to TRBJ2-2; no reliable D call. The CDR3 covers 12 residues. Germline V lookup: CDR1 MNHEY, CDR2 SMNVEV (reference sequence). Between the trimmed V and J ends, which lost 6 bases and 7 bases, there was a span of 9 bases. CDR3 sequence (DNA): TGTGCCAGCAGCACTTTTCACGGGGAGCTGTTTTTT. This encodes CASSTFHGELFF.

The genes are TRBV9 and TRBJ1-4; D call uncertain. Germline CDR1 is SGDLS and CDR2 is YYNGEE. V shed 0 bases and J shed 0 bases, with 9 bases lying between them. There are 16 residues in the CDR3. Here the CDR3 DNA reads TGTGCCAGCAGCGTAGATCAAGGAGCAACTAATGAAAAACTGTTTTTT. Translation: CASSVDQGATNEKLFF.

The chain links TRBV27 to TRBJ1-1; the D is unclear. Trimming removed 1 base from V and 0 bases from J, with 6 bases in between. The CDR3 runs 14 residues. The V gene's germline CDR1 is MNHEY and CDR2 SMNVEV (reference sequence). CDR3 sequence (DNA): TGTGCCAGCAGTTTATATCCGGTGAACACTGAAGCTTTCTTT. Residues: CASSLYPVNTEAFF.

The sample holds one count of this clone. The chain uses TRBV28 and TRBJ1-2; D is ambiguous. V was shortened by 8 bases and J by 5 bases, with 15 bases between the two germline ends. This CDR3 is 13 amino acids long. Germline V CDR1 and CDR2: MDHEN, SYDVKM. CDR3 sequence (DNA): TGTGCCAGCGTGTCCCGGGAGATTTATGGCTACACCTTC. Amino acids: CASVSREIYGYTF.

CDR3 loop: CASSIGLAGGLTNNEQFF. The CDR3, as DNA: TGTGCCAGTAGTATCGGACTAGCGGGAGGCCTTACTAACAATGAGCAGTTCTTC. The chain has TRBV19 and TRBJ2-1, with 14 positions matching TRBD2. V lost 3 bases to trimming and J lost 5 bases; unmatched junction nucleotides: 9. Looked up from germline, CDR1 is LNHDA and CDR2 is SQIVND (reference sequence). The CDR3 contains 18 residues.

V and J are TRBV3-1 (or the pseudogene TRBV3-2) and TRBJ2-7; TRBD1 aligns across 8 bases. The junction had 12 bases not matched to a gene; V was cut back by 6 bases and J by 2 bases. This CDR3 comprises 16 residues. The germline CDR1 and CDR2 sequences are LGHDT and YNNKEL (reference sequence). The CDR3: CASSPFGGQGPYEQYF. The CDR3 DNA reads TGTGCCAGCAGTCCATTTGGAGGACAGGGACCCTACGAGCAGTACTTC.

The rearrangement uses TRBV5-5 and TRBJ1-4, with 7 bases lining up with TRBD1. The V segment lost 3 bases and the J segment 7 bases; nucleotides outside the gene matches: 9. CDR3 length: 15 amino acids. The germline CDR1 and CDR2 sequences are SGHKS and YYEKEE (reference sequence). CDR3 sequence reads: CASSYPDRRGEKLFF. The CDR3 DNA is TGTGCCAGCAGCTATCCGGACAGGAGAGGTGAAAAACTGTTTTTT.

J is TRBJ2-7 and V is TRBV30; 10 positions match TRBD1. V lost 3 bases, J lost 9 bases, and 14 bases stayed unmatched. Germline V gene data show CDR1 as GTSNPN and CDR2 as SVGIG (reference sequence). The length of the CDR3 is 15 residues. CDR3 nucleotide sequence: TGTGCCTGGAGGGCAGCCGGGACAGGGGCACGCGGGCAGTACTTC. It specifies CAWRAAGTGARGQYF.

The count of this clone is one. The CDR3 reads CSVGQGLDRAPEAFF. DNA for the CDR3: TGCAGCGTGGGCCAAGGTCTGGACAGGGCCCCTGAAGCTTTCTTT. The chain is built from TRBV29-1 and TRBJ1-1; 8 positions match TRBD1. This CDR3 is built from 15 residues. V lost 6 bases, J lost 6 bases, and 15 bases stayed unmatched. CDR1 SQVTM and CDR2 ANQGSEA come from the germline V gene.

CDR3 sequence reads: CASSLAGTGKIDEQYF. The CDR3 coding sequence is TGTGCCAGCAGCTTGGCGGGAACAGGGAAGATCGACGAGCAGTACTTC. This sequence joins TRBV5-8 and TRBJ2-7; D is possibly TRBD1 (6 bases). Per germline, CDR1 SGHTS and CDR2 YDEGEE. CDR3 length: 16 residues. Trimming took off 0 bases at V and 5 bases at J, with 18 bases between the two ends.

The chain combines TRBV7-9 with TRBJ2-6, with D possibly matching TRBD1 (6 bases). This CDR3 is 15 amino acids long. V dropped 1 base and J dropped 2 bases, with 6 bases sitting between them. Germline CDR1 SEHNR, CDR2 FQNEAQ (reference sequence). The CDR3 DNA reads TGTGCCAGCAGCTTAGACAGGGCTGGGGCCAACGTCCTGACTTTC. Its translation is CASSLDRAGANVLTF.

The chain couples TRBV7-3 to TRBJ2-5; 11 positions agree with TRBD1. The germline V gene encodes CDR1 SGHTA and CDR2 FQGTGA. The CDR3 covers 16 residues. V was pared by 4 bases and J by 2 bases, with 6 bases of the junction left unmatched. The CDR3 nucleotides are TGTGCCAGCAGCTCGGGGACAGGGGGTATTCAAGAGACCCAGTACTTC. This encodes CASSSGTGGIQETQYF.

This chain uses TRBV12-3 or TRBV12-4 with TRBJ1-5; tentatively, D is TRBD1 (6 bases). The CDR3 has 13 amino acids. Trimming left V 8 bases short and J 0 bases short, with 8 bases between. In DNA, the CDR3 is TGTGCCAGCGCACAGGGTAGCAATCAGCCCCAGCATTTT. Protein sequence: CASAQGSNQPQHF.

This rearrangement joins TRBV28 to TRBJ2-7, with D maybe TRBD1 (6 bases). V was cut by 6 bases and J by 2 bases, with 17 bases left in between. Germline CDR1 reads MDHEN; CDR2 reads SYDVKM. The CDR3 loop spans 15 amino acids. CDR3 DNA: TGTGCCAGCAGCCCCGGGACATACGATACCTACGAGCAGTACTTC. This codes for CASSPGTYDTYEQYF.

This rearrangement joins TRBV21-1 to TRBJ1-1; the table's D call, TRBD1, has no DNA check behind it. TRBV21-1 is a listed pseudogene. The CDR3 has 12 amino acids. CDR3: CAAGHANTEAFF. CDR3 DNA sequence: TGTGCCGCCGGACACGCGAACACTGAAGCTTTCTTT.

This chain links TRBV9 with TRBJ2-3; TRBD2 agrees at 12 bases. The V gene's germline CDR1 is SGDLS and CDR2 YYNGEE. The CDR3 contains 17 residues. With 7 bases clipped from V and 6 bases from J, the junction kept 15 bases outside the gene matches. The CDR3 DNA reads TGTGCCAGCGGCCAGGGGGCTAGCGGGGGGGCCGGTGATACGCAGTATTTT. Translated: CASGQGASGGAGDTQYF.

The chain joins TRBV25-1 to TRBJ2-1; 12 bases line up with TRBD2. Germline trimming cut 4 bases from V and 5 bases from J; bases unmatched to any gene: 0. Germline V gives CDR1 MGHDK, CDR2 SYGVNS. The CDR3 spans 14 residues. The CDR3 spells CASSGLAGDNEQFF. The CDR3 DNA follows: TGTGCCAGCAGTGGACTAGCGGGGGACAATGAGCAGTTCTTC. Based on the CDR3 plus reference TRBV25-1 and TRBJ2-1, the full variable domain is EADIYQTPRYLVIGTGKKITLECSQTMGHDKMYWYQQDPGMELHLIHYSYGVNSTEKGDLSSESTVSRIRTEHFPLTLESARPSHTSQYLCASSGLAGDNEQFFGPGTRLTVL.